The 16 T cell receptor beta chains below were found in one sample sequenced in a study of cytomegalovirus exposure and HLA in healthy donors. PCR employed 60 Vbeta and 13 Jbeta primers. Using immunoSEQ multiplex PCR, the repertoire was profiled, and TCRdb retains in-frame clones only, with some absent. The top ten clones hold around a tenth of a sample with 150,000 to 200,000 clones, almost 80% of them seen once. The sequenced material came from PBMCs. These receptors all stem from a man aged 18 to 29 in good health and CMV-seropositive.

The chain links TRBV27 to TRBJ1-2; possibly TRBD1 for D (6 bases). The ends were cut back, 3 bases at V and 4 bases at J, with 9 bases in the middle. There are 13 residues in the CDR3. CDR1 and CDR2 from the germline V gene are MNHEY and SMNVEV (reference sequence). The CDR3 spells CASSFDRFYGYTF. The CDR3 DNA is TGTGCCAGCAGTTTTGACAGGTTCTATGGCTACACCTTC.

V and J are TRBV18 and TRBJ1-5, with 8 bases aligning to TRBD1. The CDR3 loop spans 14 amino acids. V lost 4 bases and J lost 5; bases outside the gene matches: 4. Germline assignment: CDR1 KGHSH and CDR2 LQKENI. The chain's CDR3 is CASSQQGGYQPQHF. As DNA, the CDR3 is TGTGCCAGCTCACAACAGGGGGGGTATCAGCCCCAGCATTTT.

V usage is TRBV30 and J usage is TRBJ2-3; perhaps TRBD2 as D (5 bases). Germline CDR1 is GTSNPN and CDR2 is SVGIG (reference sequence). V was shortened by 3 bases and J by 9 bases, with 10 bases between the two germline ends. There are 11 residues in the CDR3. CDR3 residues: CAWRSGETQYF. Written as DNA, the CDR3 is TGTGCCTGGAGATCCGGGGAAACGCAGTATTTT.

The chain carries TRBV5-1 and TRBJ2-1, with D uncertain. The CDR3 spans 16 residues. The V gene's germline CDR1 is SGHRS and CDR2 YFSETQ. Deletions cut 5 bases from V and 2 bases from J, with 17 bases between. The CDR3 loop is CASRLRPSSPYNEQFF. The CDR3 coding sequence is TGCGCCAGCAGGCTTAGGCCTAGTAGTCCCTACAATGAGCAGTTCTTC.

The rearrangement joins TRBV7-3 to TRBJ1-2, with D hard to call. The length of the CDR3 is 15 residues. Per the germline V gene, CDR1 is SGHTA and CDR2 is FQGTGA. With 1 base removed from V and 7 bases from J, the gap between germline ends came to 16 bases. The CDR3 region is CASSLIKAGISGYTF. The CDR3 DNA sequence: TGTGCCAGCAGCTTAATTAAGGCAGGAATCAGTGGCTACACCTTC.

The rearrangement joins TRBV5-5 to TRBJ2-7, with 8 nucleotides matching TRBD1. In germline, CDR1 is SGHKS, CDR2 YYEKEE (reference sequence). V lost 0 bases and J lost 2; bases outside the gene matches: 4. This CDR3 contains 15 residues. The CDR3 DNA reads as TGTGCCAGCAGCTTGGGACAGGGGACAACCTACGAGCAGTACTTC. It codes for CASSLGQGTTYEQYF.

The chain is built from TRBV7-9 and TRBJ1-2; D call uncertain. CDR1 SEHNR and CDR2 FQNEAQ come from the germline V gene (reference sequence). There are 12 residues in the CDR3. V lost 0 bases and J lost 6, with 5 bases in between. The CDR3 reads CASSLASDGYTF. As DNA, the CDR3 is TGTGCCAGCAGCTTAGCCTCCGATGGCTACACCTTC. The full variable domain, in which reference TRBV7-9 and TRBJ1-2 provide the parts outside the CDR3, is DTGVSQNPRHKITKRGQNVTFRCDPISEHNRLYWYRQTLGQGPEFLTYFQNEAQLEKSRLLSDRFSAERPKGSFSTLEIQRTEQGDSAMYLCASSLASDGYTFGSGTRLTVV.

This chain links TRBV28 with TRBJ2-4; TRBD2 matches 10 bases. Losses at the gene ends were 2 bases for V and 1 base for J; bases not matched to a gene: 8. The CDR3 extends over 18 amino acids. Germline V CDR1 and CDR2: MDHEN, SYDVKM. The CDR3 here is CASSLVSGRGAAKNIQYF. CDR3 bases: TGTGCCAGCAGTTTAGTGAGCGGGAGGGGTGCGGCCAAAAACATTCAGTACTTC.

In this sample, this clone turned up once. This rearrangement joins TRBV29-1 to TRBJ2-2; maybe TRBD2 (5 bases). V was trimmed by 3 bases and J by 2 bases, leaving 13 bases between them. Germline V gene lookup returns CDR1 SQVTM and CDR2 ANQGSEA. The CDR3 loop spans 15 amino acids. CDR3 protein: CSVEYGNSNTGELFF. The CDR3 DNA is TGCAGCGTTGAGTACGGGAACTCAAACACCGGGGAGCTGTTTTTT.

The rearrangement joins TRBV6-1 to TRBJ2-1; a weak D match, TRBD2 (6 bases). CDR1 is MNHNS, CDR2 SASEGT, per germline. This CDR3 contains 13 residues. V lost 0 bases and J lost 14, with 14 bases in between. CDR3 sequence (DNA): TGTGCCAGCAGTGAAGCATTTGGGACTTCGAAGTTCTTC. This sequence encodes CASSEAFGTSKFF.

The J gene is TRBJ2-3, the V gene TRBV10-2; the match to TRBD2 covers 8 bases. With V trimmed by 7 bases and J by 5 bases, 8 bases remained unmatched. Germline values: CDR1 WSHSY, CDR2 SAAADI. This CDR3 has 14 amino acids. The CDR3 region is CASTGGGRGDTQYF. DNA for the CDR3: TGCGCCAGCACGGGGGGGGGCCGCGGAGATACGCAGTATTTT.

The chain carries TRBV4-1 and TRBJ2-5, with D tentatively TRBD1 (6 bases). Trimming shortened V by 3 bases and J by 4 bases, and 12 bases separated the two germline ends. This CDR3 spans 14 amino acids. Germline V CDR1 and CDR2: MGHRA, YSYEKL. The CDR3 is CASSHTGFGETQYF. The CDR3 bases are TGCGCCAGCAGCCACACAGGGTTTGGAGAGACCCAGTACTTC.

This chain joins TRBV7-6 and TRBJ2-1, with TRBD2 matching over 8 bases. Trimming cost V 8 bases and J 5 bases; bases outside gene matches: 8. The CDR3 is made up of 14 amino acids. CDR1 and CDR2 (germline): SGHVS, FNYEAQ. The CDR3 reads CASGRRGADNEQFF. The CDR3 DNA is TGTGCCAGCGGGAGGCGGGGGGCCGACAATGAGCAGTTCTTC.

The V gene is TRBV5-1, the J gene TRBJ1-2; 10 nucleotides agree with TRBD1. Germline-derived CDR1 and CDR2 are SGHRS and YFSETQ. J lost 4 bases, V lost 4 bases, and 7 bases had no gene match. The CDR3 contains 15 residues. CDR3: CASSKGTGEGYGYTF. In DNA, the CDR3 is TGCGCCAGCAGCAAAGGGACAGGGGAGGGCTATGGCTACACCTTC. The full variable domain, with the rest looked up from reference TRBV5-1 and TRBJ1-2, is KAGVTQTPRYLIKTRGQQVTLSCSPISGHRSVSWYQQTPGQGLQFLFEYFSETQRNKGNFPGRFSGRQFSNSRSEMNVSTLELGDSALYLCASSKGTGEGYGYTFGSGTRLTVV.

V usage is TRBV7-9 and J usage is TRBJ1-4; D is unclear. The germline V and J ends were trimmed by 10 bases and 10 bases, with 13 bases remaining between them. In germline, CDR1 is SEHNR, CDR2 FQNEAQ (reference sequence). CDR3 size: 11 residues. The CDR3 sequence is CATVARGKLFF. The DNA of the CDR3 is TGTGCCACCGTCGCCCGGGGAAAACTGTTTTTT.

The chain joins TRBV7-9 to TRBJ2-7, with D perhaps matching TRBD1 (6 bases). The CDR3 runs to 14 residues. Germline lookup yields CDR1 SEHNR and CDR2 FQNEAQ (reference sequence). With 4 bases removed from V and 1 base from J, the gap between germline ends came to 11 bases. DNA of the CDR3: TGTGCCAGCAGCTCGGCCGGACAGTCCTACGAGCAGTACTTC. Its protein is CASSSAGQSYEQYF.